A single sample is the source of the 19 T cell receptor beta chains below, sequenced in a study of T cell responses to AZD1222 COVID-19 vaccine. The repertoire was sequenced with immunoSEQ multiplex PCR; TCRdb's copy has only in-frame clones and lacks some. The table includes 130,000 or so clones, around 83% detected once. The sequencing here drew on peripheral blood, taken 28 days after the second AZD1222 dose. The receptors stem from an adult who received the AZD1222 COVID-19 vaccine.

J is TRBJ1-2 and V is TRBV7-9; the D gene is possibly TRBD1 (6 bases). CDR3 length: 15 residues. From germline, CDR1 is SEHNR and CDR2 FQNEAQ (reference sequence). V shed 5 bases and J shed 4 bases, with 17 bases lying between them. The CDR3: CASSPRQASPYGYTF. DNA of the CDR3: TGTGCCAGCAGCCCTCGACAGGCCTCCCCCTATGGCTACACCTTC.

The V and J genes are TRBV2 and TRBJ1-2; D gene unclear. Per the germline V gene, CDR1 is SNHLY and CDR2 is FYNNEI. This CDR3 has 14 amino acids. Trimming took off 7 bases at V and 2 bases at J, with 14 bases between the two ends. The CDR3 region is CASKTTDFNYGYTF. The CDR3 DNA sequence: TGTGCCAGCAAGACGACGGACTTCAACTATGGCTACACCTTC.

Note on this clone: Other DNA sequences within the sample encode an identical CDR3. V and J are TRBV4-3 and TRBJ1-5, with unresolved D. Germline CDR1 is LGHNA and CDR2 is YSLEER. This CDR3 is built from 13 residues. V was cut by 0 bases and J by 3 bases, with 3 bases left in between. The CDR3 bases are TGCGCCAGCAGCCAAGAGTACAATCAGCCCCAGCATTTT. Protein: CASSQEYNQPQHF.

This clone was observed a handful of times. The chain couples TRBV30 to TRBJ1-6; D remains unclear. The germline V gene has CDR1 GTSNPN and CDR2 SVGIG (reference sequence). CDR3 length: 15 amino acids. The V end was cut by 2 bases, the J end by 0 bases, with 8 bases between. The chain's CDR3 is CAWSSPSSYNSPLHF. The DNA of the CDR3 is TGTGCCTGGAGTAGCCCGAGCTCCTATAATTCACCCCTCCACTTT.

The chain carries TRBV19 and TRBJ2-3; D remains ambiguous. V was shortened by 1 base and J by 5 bases, with 10 bases between the two germline ends. The CDR3 is made up of 14 amino acids. Looked up from germline, CDR1 is LNHDA and CDR2 is SQIVND (reference sequence). The CDR3 DNA sequence: TGTGCCAGTAGTATAGGAACCCTGGGAGATACGCAGTATTTT. This gives the protein CASSIGTLGDTQYF.

This clone was seen only a few times. V and J are TRBV7-9 and TRBJ1-3, with D maybe TRBD1 (5 bases). V was clipped by 5 bases and J by 4 bases, with 15 bases between them. The CDR3 covers 15 residues. The germline V gene has CDR1 SEHNR and CDR2 FQNEAQ (reference sequence). Here the CDR3 reads CASSEQVASGNTIYF. The CDR3 DNA reads as TGTGCCAGCAGCGAACAGGTAGCGTCCGGAAACACCATATATTTT.

The chain uses TRBV3-1 (or the pseudogene TRBV3-2) and TRBJ2-1; D not certain. Germline-derived CDR1 and CDR2 are LGHDT and YNNKEL (reference sequence). The CDR3 totals 15 residues. V was cut by 4 bases and J by 0 bases, with 10 bases left in between. CDR3 DNA: TGTGCCAGCAGCCCCGGGTGGGGCTCCTACAATGAGCAGTTCTTC. Protein product: CASSPGWGSYNEQFF.

This CDR3 reads CASSQVPGHNYNSPLHF. The CDR3 DNA sequence: TGTGCCAGCAGCCAAGTTCCTGGGCACAACTATAATTCACCCCTCCACTTT. V usage is TRBV28 and J usage is TRBJ1-6; D uncertain. Germline assignment: CDR1 MDHEN and CDR2 SYDVKM. The CDR3 length is 17 residues. V gave up 6 bases and J gave up 3 bases, with 18 bases separating them. The variable domain in full, completed from reference TRBV28 and TRBJ1-6, reads DVKVTQSSRYLVKRTGEKVFLECVQDMDHENMFWYRQDPGLGLRLIYFSYDVKMKEKGDIPEGYSVSREKKERFSLILESASTNQTSMYLCASSQVPGHNYNSPLHFGNGTRLTVT.

This chain uses TRBV18 with TRBJ1-1; D uncertain. This CDR3 spans 13 amino acids. The germline CDR1 and CDR2 sequences are KGHSH and LQKENI. Trimming stripped 3 bases from V and 8 bases from J, with 13 bases between. The CDR3 nucleotides read TGTGCCAGCTCACCGTTAGAGAAGCACGAAGCTTTCTTT. This codes for CASSPLEKHEAFF.

The genes are TRBV7-2 and TRBJ2-3; tentative D call: TRBD2 (5 bases). This CDR3 region has 16 residues. Looked up from germline, CDR1 is SGHTA and CDR2 is FQGNSA. V was trimmed by 5 bases and J by 1 base, leaving 16 bases between them. For the CDR3, the DNA is TGTGCCAGCAGCACCCAGCGGTCACGACGCACAGATACGCAGTATTTT. Encoded protein: CASSTQRSRRTDTQYF.

Only a few counts were recorded for this clone. The chain joins TRBV5-1 to TRBJ1-2; 8 bases are shared with TRBD1. Germline loops: CDR1 SGHRS, CDR2 YFSETQ. The CDR3 is 16 residues long. With V trimmed by 1 base and J by 7 bases, 12 bases remained unmatched. The CDR3 DNA reads TGCGCCAGCAGCTTGTATTCGGCAGGGGGCGCGGGTGGCTACACCTTC. Translating it yields CASSLYSAGGAGGYTF.

The V and J genes are TRBV6-5 and TRBJ2-5; D gene ambiguous. The CDR3 loop spans 13 amino acids. Trimming pared 6 bases from V and 3 bases from J, leaving 11 bases between. Per the germline V gene, CDR1 is MNHEY and CDR2 is SVGAGI. For the CDR3, the DNA is TGTGCCAGCAGGGACCTTATAAAAGAGACCCAGTACTTC. Translating it yields CASRDLIKETQYF.

The chain combines TRBV2 with TRBJ2-1, with 9 bases matching TRBD1. From germline, CDR1 is SNHLY and CDR2 FYNNEI. The CDR3 spans 13 residues. The V and J ends lost 6 bases and 13 bases, in that order; junction bases with no gene match: 10. CDR3 loop: CASRTRDRESQFF. The CDR3 DNA sequence: TGTGCCAGCAGGACCAGGGACAGGGAATCTCAGTTCTTC. Full variable domain (outside the CDR3, taken from reference TRBV2 and TRBJ2-1): EPEVTQTPSHQVTQMGQEVILRCVPISNHLYFYWYRQILGQKVEFLVSFYNNEISEKSEIFDDQFSVERPDGSNFTLKIRSTKLEDSAMYFCASRTRDRESQFFGPGTRLTVL.

The V and J genes are TRBV19 and TRBJ1-1; D might be TRBD1 (6 bases). V was pared by 0 bases and J by 0 bases, with 11 bases between. CDR1 LNHDA and CDR2 SQIVND come from the germline V gene (reference sequence). The length of the CDR3 is 16 residues. DNA for the CDR3: TGTGCCAGTAGTATAGATGCAGGGGTTTTGAACACTGAAGCTTTCTTT. Its translation is CASSIDAGVLNTEAFF. Full variable domain (missing parts from reference TRBV19 and TRBJ1-1): DGGITQSPKYLFRKEGQNVTLSCEQNLNHDAMYWYRQDPGQGLRLIYYSQIVNDFQKGDIAEGYSVSREKKESFPLTVTSAQKNPTAFYLCASSIDAGVLNTEAFFGQGTRLTVV.

J is TRBJ1-6 and V is TRBV3-1 (or the pseudogene TRBV3-2); perhaps TRBD1 as D (6 bases). The CDR3 has 15 residues. Germline V gives CDR1 LGHDT, CDR2 YNNKEL (reference sequence). Trimming shortened V by 4 bases and J by 8 bases, and 15 bases separated the two germline ends. CDR3 nucleotide sequence: TGTGCCAGCAGCCCCCCAGGGGCCCGTTATTCACCCCTCCACTTT. Translated, it gives CASSPPGARYSPLHF.

This clone was detected only once. The chain is built from TRBV19 and TRBJ2-3; D is possibly TRBD1 (6 bases). CDR1 and CDR2 from the germline V gene are LNHDA and SQIVND (reference sequence). The CDR3 length is 17 residues. V lost 5 bases and J lost 3, with 21 bases in between. This CDR3 reads CASSVTRGSQATDTQYF. CDR3 coding DNA: TGTGCCAGTAGTGTCACCAGGGGTTCTCAAGCTACAGATACGCAGTATTTT. The full variable domain, rest sourced from reference TRBV19 and TRBJ2-3, is DGGITQSPKYLFRKEGQNVTLSCEQNLNHDAMYWYRQDPGQGLRLIYYSQIVNDFQKGDIAEGYSVSREKKESFPLTVTSAQKNPTAFYLCASSVTRGSQATDTQYFGPGTRLTVL.

The J gene is TRBJ2-1, the V gene TRBV7-8; a possible D gene is TRBD2 (6 bases). Germline-derived CDR1 and CDR2 are SGHVS and FQNEAQ. V was shortened by 7 bases and J by 1 base, with 11 bases between the two germline ends. The CDR3 sequence is 14 residues long. CDR3 nucleotide sequence: TGTGCCAGCACCTCGGGGGTTTCCTACAATGAGCAGTTCTTC. This encodes CASTSGVSYNEQFF.

The chain uses TRBV30 and TRBJ1-3, with no clear D. Germline V gene lookup returns CDR1 GTSNPN and CDR2 SVGIG (reference sequence). Trimming took 0 bases from V and 3 from J, leaving 3 bases between them. The CDR3 contains 12 residues. The CDR3 is CAWSVLGNTIYF. CDR3 coding DNA: TGTGCCTGGAGTGTACTTGGAAACACCATATATTTT.

This chain connects TRBV29-1 to TRBJ1-2; D ambiguous. V was trimmed by 3 bases and J by 4 bases, leaving 9 bases between them. The CDR3 is made up of 12 amino acids. In germline, CDR1 is SQVTM, CDR2 ANQGSEA. CDR3 in DNA: TGCAGCGTTGACCCACAGATCTATGGCTACACCTTC. Translating it yields CSVDPQIYGYTF.